The next 14 T cell receptor beta chains were all read from a single sample in a study of shared clonotypes between healthy human individuals (TCRdb year 2020). Receptors were amplified or captured by the immunoSEQ multiplex PCR assay. Drawn from immuneACCESS, this table holds only the in-frame rearrangements with V and J called that TCRdb kept. Clones are partly lost; checked studies trace under half to an unresolved V gene and leave the rest unexplained. The sample profile shows 2,500,000 or so clones; approximately 94% of them were found once. The ten biggest clones cover 0.36% of the sample. Material for sequencing was naive CD4+ T cells from PBMCs. What the cell subset or site label conveys for this sample: CD45RA+ positively selected. The receptors come from a man aged 18 to 30 in good health. Some clones in this sample may be carry-over from other donors' samples.

The chain links TRBV2 to TRBJ1-5; no firm D call. Germline V gives CDR1 SNHLY, CDR2 FYNNEI. Trimming stripped 6 bases from V and 2 bases from J, with 11 bases between. The CDR3 covers 14 residues. CDR3 DNA: TGTGCCAGCAGCGGGGTGGAGCGCAATCAGCCCCAGCATTTT. Amino acids: CASSGVERNQPQHF.

Here the CDR3 DNA reads TGCGCCAGCAGCCAAGATGCGGGAAATGAAAAACTGTTTTTT. This codes for CASSQDAGNEKLFF. The chain recombines TRBV4-3 with TRBJ1-4; D gene unclear. Germline assignment: CDR1 LGHNA and CDR2 YSLEER. The CDR3 is made up of 14 amino acids. V was clipped by 0 bases and J by 5 bases, with 7 bases between them.

This clone was recorded only once. The rearrangement joins TRBV28 to TRBJ2-7; TRBD1 matches 8 bases. Germline V gives CDR1 MDHEN, CDR2 SYDVKM. With 6 bases clipped from V and 3 bases from J, the junction kept 10 bases outside the gene matches. There are 15 residues in the CDR3. CDR3 region: CASSPTRTGNYEQYF. CDR3 sequence (DNA): TGTGCCAGCAGCCCTACCCGGACAGGGAACTACGAGCAGTACTTC.

The V call is TRBV5-1, the J call TRBJ2-1; D may be TRBD2 (6 bases). In germline, CDR1 is SGHRS, CDR2 YFSETQ. Trimming left V 1 base short and J 5 bases short, with 19 bases between. The CDR3 runs to 17 residues. The CDR3 nucleotides are TGCGCCAGCAGCTTGATGGCGGCGGGGTCGTGGGACAATGAGCAGTTCTTC. It specifies CASSLMAAGSWDNEQFF.

The sample holds one count of this clone. The chain uses TRBV19 and TRBJ2-2; the match to TRBD2 covers 12 bases. Germline CDR1 reads LNHDA; CDR2 reads SQIVND (reference sequence). V was pared by 5 bases and J by 6 bases, with 13 bases of the junction left unmatched. The CDR3 contains 18 residues. CDR3 residues: CASSRPGLAGRKAGELFF. The CDR3 DNA reads TGTGCCAGTAGTCGTCCCGGACTAGCGGGACGGAAGGCCGGGGAGCTGTTTTTT.

This rearrangement joins TRBV5-1 to TRBJ2-5; D is possibly TRBD1 or TRBD2 (5 bases each). Trimming took off 0 bases at V and 6 bases at J, with 18 bases between the two ends. The CDR3 runs to 16 residues. Germline V gene lookup returns CDR1 SGHRS and CDR2 YFSETQ. The DNA of the CDR3 is TGCGCCAGCAGCTTGGGGCACGAGGGGTCTTTGAAGACCCAGTACTTC. It encodes CASSLGHEGSLKTQYF.

In regard to this clone: This sample includes further DNA sequences coding for the same CDR3. V is TRBV6-6 and J is TRBJ2-7, with D perhaps being TRBD1 or TRBD2 (5 bases each). With 5 bases removed from V and 2 bases from J, the gap between germline ends came to 10 bases. The CDR3 contains 13 residues. Germline V gives CDR1 MNHNY, CDR2 SVGAGI (reference sequence). The DNA for the CDR3 is TGTGCCAGCAGTAGGGACGGTACCTACGAGCAGTACTTC. This codes for CASSRDGTYEQYF.

The chain combines TRBV15 with TRBJ1-5; 8 nucleotides agree with TRBD1. Per germline, CDR1 LNHNV and CDR2 YYDKDF (reference sequence). Trimming removed 4 bases from V and 1 base from J; junction bases left unmatched: 3. This CDR3 comprises 15 residues. As DNA, the CDR3 is TGTGCCACCAGCATTCGGACAGGGAGCAATCAGCCCCAGCATTTT. Its translation is CATSIRTGSNQPQHF.

The chain carries TRBV7-8 and TRBJ2-7; D gene unclear. The CDR3 loop spans 14 amino acids. CDR1 and CDR2 (germline): SGHVS, FQNEAQ. V lost 1 base, J lost 3 bases, and 10 bases lay in between. The CDR3 DNA sequence: TGTGCCAGCAGCTTAGGGAAGGGCGTCTACGAGCAGTACTTC. It yields the protein CASSLGKGVYEQYF.

The gene calls are TRBV10-1 and TRBJ2-1; no reliable D call. Per the germline V gene, CDR1 is WNHNN and CDR2 is SYGVQD (reference sequence). Deletions cut 6 bases from V and 0 bases from J, with 6 bases between. This CDR3 spans 13 amino acids. CDR3 region: CASRSSSYNEQFF. The CDR3 bases are TGCGCCAGCAGATCGAGCTCCTACAATGAGCAGTTCTTC.

This sequence joins TRBV6-6 and TRBJ1-2, with D perhaps matching TRBD1 (6 bases). The germline V gene encodes CDR1 MNHNY and CDR2 SVGAGI (reference sequence). V shed 5 bases and J shed 8 bases, with 18 bases lying between them. There are 14 residues in the CDR3. DNA for the CDR3: TGTGCCAGCAGTAAACCCCCAGGGGAGATCGGCTACACCTTC. Protein sequence: CASSKPPGEIGYTF.

The V and J genes are TRBV6-5 and TRBJ2-3; no firm D call. Trimming pared 8 bases from V and 0 bases from J, leaving 15 bases between. This CDR3 comprises 15 residues. Germline assignment: CDR1 MNHEY and CDR2 SVGAGI. Written as DNA, the CDR3 is TGTGCCAGCTCTTCCCGCGTCGCTAGCACAGATACGCAGTATTTT. Its translation is CASSSRVASTDTQYF.

This clone was recorded only once. The chain recombines TRBV29-1 with TRBJ1-1; possibly TRBD1 for D (5 bases). The V gene lost 4 bases and the J gene lost 3 bases, with 12 bases spanning the gap. Germline V CDR1 and CDR2: SQVTM, ANQGSEA. The CDR3 length is 13 residues. CDR3 in amino acids: CSVATVMDTEAFF. The DNA for the CDR3 is TGCAGCGTTGCGACAGTCATGGACACTGAAGCTTTCTTT.

J is TRBJ2-3 and V is TRBV18, with 8 bases aligning to TRBD2. This CDR3 has 17 amino acids. Germline values: CDR1 KGHSH, CDR2 LQKENI. V dropped 4 bases and J dropped 2; count of bases not matched to a gene: 11. The CDR3 region is CASSRVVASGSTDTQYF. The CDR3 DNA follows: TGTGCCAGCTCACGAGTGGTCGCTAGCGGGTCCACAGATACGCAGTATTTT.